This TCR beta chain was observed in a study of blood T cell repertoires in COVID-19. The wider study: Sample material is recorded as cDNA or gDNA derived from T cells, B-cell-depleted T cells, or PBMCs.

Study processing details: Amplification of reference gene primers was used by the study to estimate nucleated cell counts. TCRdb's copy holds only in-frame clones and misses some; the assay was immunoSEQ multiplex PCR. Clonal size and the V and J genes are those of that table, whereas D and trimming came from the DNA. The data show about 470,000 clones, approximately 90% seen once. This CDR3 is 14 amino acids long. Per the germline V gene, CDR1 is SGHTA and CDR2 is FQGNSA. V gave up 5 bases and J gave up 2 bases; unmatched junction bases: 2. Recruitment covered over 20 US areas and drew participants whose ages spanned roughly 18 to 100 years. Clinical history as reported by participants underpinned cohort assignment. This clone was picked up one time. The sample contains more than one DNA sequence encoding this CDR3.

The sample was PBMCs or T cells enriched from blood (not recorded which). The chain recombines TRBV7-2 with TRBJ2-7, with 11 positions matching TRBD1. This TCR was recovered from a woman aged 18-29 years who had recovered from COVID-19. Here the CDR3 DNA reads TGTGCCAGCAGCCCGGACAGGGGGCCCTACGAGCAGTACTTC. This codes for CASSPDRGPYEQYF. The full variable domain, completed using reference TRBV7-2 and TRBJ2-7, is GAGVSQSPSNKVTEKGKDVELRCDPISGHTALYWYRQSLGQGLEFLIYFQGNSAPDKSGLPSDRFSAERTGGSVSTLTIQRTQQEDSAVYLCASSPDRGPYEQYFGPGTRLTVT.